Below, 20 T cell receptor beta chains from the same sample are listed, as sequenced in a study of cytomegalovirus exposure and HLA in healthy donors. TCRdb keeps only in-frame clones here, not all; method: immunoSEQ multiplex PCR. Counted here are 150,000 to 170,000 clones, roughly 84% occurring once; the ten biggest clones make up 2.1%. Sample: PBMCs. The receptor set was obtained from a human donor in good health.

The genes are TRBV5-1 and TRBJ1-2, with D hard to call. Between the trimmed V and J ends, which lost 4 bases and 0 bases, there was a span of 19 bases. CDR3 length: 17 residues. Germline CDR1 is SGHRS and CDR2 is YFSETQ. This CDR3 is CASSRRPKDLTNYGYTF. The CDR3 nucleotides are TGCGCCAGCAGCCGCCGACCAAAAGACTTGACTAACTATGGCTACACCTTC.

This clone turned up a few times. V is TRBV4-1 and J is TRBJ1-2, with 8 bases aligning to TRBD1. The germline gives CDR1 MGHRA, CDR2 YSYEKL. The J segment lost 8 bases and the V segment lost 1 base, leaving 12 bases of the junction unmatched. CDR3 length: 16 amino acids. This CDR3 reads CASSQGNPDRVSGYTF. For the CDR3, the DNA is TGCGCCAGCAGCCAAGGAAACCCGGACAGGGTAAGCGGCTACACCTTC.

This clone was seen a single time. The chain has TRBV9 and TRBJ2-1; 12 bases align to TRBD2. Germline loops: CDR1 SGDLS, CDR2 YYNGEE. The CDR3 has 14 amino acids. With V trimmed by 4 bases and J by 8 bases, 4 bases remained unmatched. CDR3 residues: CASSPSGGAHEQFF. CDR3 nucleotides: TGTGCCAGCAGCCCTAGCGGGGGGGCCCATGAGCAGTTCTTC.

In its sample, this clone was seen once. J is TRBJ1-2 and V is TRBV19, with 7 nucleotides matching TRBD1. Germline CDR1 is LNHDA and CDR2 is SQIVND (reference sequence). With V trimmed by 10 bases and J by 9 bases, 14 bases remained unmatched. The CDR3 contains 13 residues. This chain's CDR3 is CATIAEGARRYTF. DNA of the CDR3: TGTGCCACCATCGCTGAGGGGGCGAGGCGCTACACCTTC.

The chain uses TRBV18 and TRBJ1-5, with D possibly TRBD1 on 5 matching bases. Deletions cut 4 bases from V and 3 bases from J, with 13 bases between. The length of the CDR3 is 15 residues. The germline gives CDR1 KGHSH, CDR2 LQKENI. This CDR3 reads CASSRQRQNNQPQHF. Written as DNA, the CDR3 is TGTGCCAGCTCACGACAGAGACAAAACAATCAGCCCCAGCATTTT. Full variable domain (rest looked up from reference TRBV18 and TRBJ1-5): NAGVMQNPRHLVRRRGQEARLRCSPMKGHSHVYWYRQLPEEGLKFMVYLQKENIIDESGMPKERFSAEFPKEGPSILRIQQVVRGDSAAYFCASSRQRQNNQPQHFGDGTRLSIL.

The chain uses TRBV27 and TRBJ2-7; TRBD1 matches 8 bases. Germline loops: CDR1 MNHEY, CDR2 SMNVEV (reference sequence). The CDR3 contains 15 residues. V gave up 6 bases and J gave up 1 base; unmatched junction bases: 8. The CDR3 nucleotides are TGTGCCAGCAGGCGCCGGACAGGGAAGTCCTACGAGCAGTACTTC. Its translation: CASRRRTGKSYEQYF.

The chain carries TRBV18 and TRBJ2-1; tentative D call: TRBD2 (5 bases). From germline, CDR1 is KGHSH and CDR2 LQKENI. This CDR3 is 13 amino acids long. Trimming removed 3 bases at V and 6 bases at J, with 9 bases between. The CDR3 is CASSPTTVNEQFF. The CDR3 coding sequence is TGTGCCAGCTCACCGACTACCGTCAATGAGCAGTTCTTC.

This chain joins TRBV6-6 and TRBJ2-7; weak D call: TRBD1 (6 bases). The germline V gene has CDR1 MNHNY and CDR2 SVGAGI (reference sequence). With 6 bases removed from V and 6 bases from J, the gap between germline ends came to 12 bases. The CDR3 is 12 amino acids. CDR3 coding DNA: TGTGCCAGCAGGAAACAGGGCCTCGAGCAGTACTTC. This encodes CASRKQGLEQYF.

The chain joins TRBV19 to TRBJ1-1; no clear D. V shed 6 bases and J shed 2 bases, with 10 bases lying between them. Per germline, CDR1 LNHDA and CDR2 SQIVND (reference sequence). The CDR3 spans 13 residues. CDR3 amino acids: CASRETGNTEAFF. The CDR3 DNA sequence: TGTGCCAGTAGGGAGACGGGAAACACTGAAGCTTTCTTT.

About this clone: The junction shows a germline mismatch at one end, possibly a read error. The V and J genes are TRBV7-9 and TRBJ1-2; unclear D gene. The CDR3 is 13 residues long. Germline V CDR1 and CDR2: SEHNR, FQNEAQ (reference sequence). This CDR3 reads CASSLAQYGGYTF. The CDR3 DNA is TGTGCCAGCAGCCTAGCCCAATACGGTGGCTACACCTTC.

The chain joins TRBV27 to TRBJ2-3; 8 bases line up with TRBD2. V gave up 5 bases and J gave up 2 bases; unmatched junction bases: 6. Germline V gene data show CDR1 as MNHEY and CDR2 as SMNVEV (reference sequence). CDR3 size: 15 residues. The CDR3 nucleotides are TGTGCCAGCAGTCCCCCAGCGGGGGTCACAGATACGCAGTATTTT. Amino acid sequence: CASSPPAGVTDTQYF.

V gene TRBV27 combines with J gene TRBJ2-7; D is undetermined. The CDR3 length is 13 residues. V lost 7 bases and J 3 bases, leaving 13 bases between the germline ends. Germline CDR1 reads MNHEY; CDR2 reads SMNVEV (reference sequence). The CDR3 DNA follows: TGTGCCAGCACCGTCACAATTGGCTACGAGCAGTACTTC. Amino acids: CASTVTIGYEQYF.

The CDR3 reads CSVATSGRPNEQFF. CDR3 in DNA: TGCAGCGTCGCGACTAGCGGGAGGCCTAATGAGCAGTTCTTC. The chain has TRBV29-1 and TRBJ2-1; 13 bases line up with TRBD2. V lost 6 bases and J lost 7; bases outside the gene matches: 6. This CDR3 contains 14 residues. The germline gives CDR1 SQVTM, CDR2 ANQGSEA.

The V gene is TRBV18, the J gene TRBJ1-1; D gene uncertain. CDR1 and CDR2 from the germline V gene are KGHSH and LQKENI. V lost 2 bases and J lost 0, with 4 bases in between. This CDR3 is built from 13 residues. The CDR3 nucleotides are TGTGCCAGCTCACCAAACATGAACACTGAAGCTTTCTTT. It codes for CASSPNMNTEAFF.

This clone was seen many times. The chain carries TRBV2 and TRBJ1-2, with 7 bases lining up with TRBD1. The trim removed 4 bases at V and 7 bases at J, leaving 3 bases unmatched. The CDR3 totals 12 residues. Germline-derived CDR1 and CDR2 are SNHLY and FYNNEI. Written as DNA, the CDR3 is TGTGCCAGCAGTGGACAGGGATCTGGCTACACCTTC. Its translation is CASSGQGSGYTF.

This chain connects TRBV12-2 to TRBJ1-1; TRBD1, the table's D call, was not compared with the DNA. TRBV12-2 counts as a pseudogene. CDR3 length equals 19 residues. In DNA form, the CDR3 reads TGTGCAAGTCGCCCCCACCTGGACAGGGGGGACTTCTTGAACACTGAAGCTTTCTTT. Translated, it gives CASRPHLDRGDFLNTEAFF.

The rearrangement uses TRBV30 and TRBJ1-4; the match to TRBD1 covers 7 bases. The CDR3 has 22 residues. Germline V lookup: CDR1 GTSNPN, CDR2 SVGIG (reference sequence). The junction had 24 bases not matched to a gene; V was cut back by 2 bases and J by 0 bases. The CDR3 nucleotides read TGTGCCTGGAGTAGACACCCCCTGAGTGGCAGGGGGAGTACGGCAACTAATGAAAAACTGTTTTTT. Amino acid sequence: CAWSRHPLSGRGSTATNEKLFF.

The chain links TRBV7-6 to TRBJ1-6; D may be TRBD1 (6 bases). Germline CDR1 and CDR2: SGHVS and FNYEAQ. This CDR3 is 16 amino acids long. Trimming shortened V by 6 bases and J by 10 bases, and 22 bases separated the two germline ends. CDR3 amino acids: CASSGLPGQRGSPLHF. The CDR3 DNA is TGTGCCAGCAGTGGATTACCGGGACAAAGAGGCTCACCCCTCCACTTT.

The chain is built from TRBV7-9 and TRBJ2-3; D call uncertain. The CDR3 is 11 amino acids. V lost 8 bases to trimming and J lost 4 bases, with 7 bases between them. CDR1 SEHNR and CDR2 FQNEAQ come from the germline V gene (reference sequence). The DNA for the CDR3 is TGTGCCAGCGCAGATCCAGATACGCAGTATTTT. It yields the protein CASADPDTQYF.

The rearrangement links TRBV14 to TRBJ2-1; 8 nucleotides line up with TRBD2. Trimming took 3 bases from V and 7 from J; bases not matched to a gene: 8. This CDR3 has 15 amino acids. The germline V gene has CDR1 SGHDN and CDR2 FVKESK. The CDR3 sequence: CASSQARGGQNEQFF. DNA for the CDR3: TGTGCCAGCAGCCAGGCACGGGGGGGCCAAAATGAGCAGTTCTTC.